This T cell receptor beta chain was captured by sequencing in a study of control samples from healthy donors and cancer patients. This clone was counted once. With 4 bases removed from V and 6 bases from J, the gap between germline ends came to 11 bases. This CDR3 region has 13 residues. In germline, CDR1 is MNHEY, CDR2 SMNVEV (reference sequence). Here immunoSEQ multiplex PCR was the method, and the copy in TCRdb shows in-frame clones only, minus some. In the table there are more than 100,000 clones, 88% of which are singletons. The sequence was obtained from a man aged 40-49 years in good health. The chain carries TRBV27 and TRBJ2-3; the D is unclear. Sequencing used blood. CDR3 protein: CASSSPPADTQYF. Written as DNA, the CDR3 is TGTGCCAGCAGTTCCCCCCCAGCTGATACGCAGTATTTT.